What follows are 4 T cell receptor beta chains derived from one specimen sequenced in a study of T cells after yellow fever vaccination. TCRdb used MiXCR to reprocess the 5' RACE reads, holding one entry per CDR3 protein. The sample carries about 340,000 distinct CDR3 sequences, roughly 8.7% recorded once. Here the sequenced sample was PBMCs, taken on the day of the first yellow fever vaccination. These receptors were obtained from a man aged 18-30 years who received the YFV17D yellow fever vaccine.

This clonotype was recorded at least ten times. This chain joins TRBV5-1 and TRBJ2-3; TRBD1 might be the D (6 bases). Trimming removed 4 bases at V and 4 bases at J, with 16 bases between. Germline-derived CDR1 and CDR2 are SGHRS and YFSETQ. This CDR3 is built from 15 residues. DNA of the CDR3: TGCGCCAGCAGCCCAGTACAGGGTAGCGCAGATACGCAGTATTTT. Its translation: CASSPVQGSADTQYF.

The genes are TRBV30 and TRBJ2-2; 13 positions agree with TRBD2. Germline V gene data show CDR1 as GTSNPN and CDR2 as SVGIG (reference sequence). CDR3 length: 14 amino acids. J gave up 7 bases and V 8 bases, and 7 bases lay outside the gene matches. The CDR3 reads CARGLAGPGGELFF. The CDR3 DNA follows: TGTGCCCGGGGACTAGCGGGGCCGGGCGGGGAGCTGTTTTTT. Together with reference TRBV30 and TRBJ2-2, the CDR3 gives the full variable domain: SQTIHQWPATLVQPVGSPLSLECTVEGTSNPNLYWYRQAAGRGLQLLFYSVGIGQISSEVPQNLSASRPQDRQFILSSKKLLLSDSGFYLCARGLAGPGGELFFGEGSRLTVL.

In this sample, this clonotype turned up a few times. A junction boundary mismatches the germline segment, possibly from a read error. The V gene is TRBV10-3, the J gene TRBJ2-5, with 7 bases identical to TRBD1. Looked up from germline, CDR1 is ENHRY and CDR2 is SYGVKD. This CDR3 is 13 amino acids long. The CDR3 protein is CATSQGGEETQYF. In DNA, the CDR3 is TGTGCCACCAGTCAAGGGGGCGAGGAGACCCAGTACTTC.

The chain carries TRBV9 and TRBJ1-1; possible D gene TRBD1, 6 bases. The CDR3 extends over 14 amino acids. Germline CDR1 and CDR2: SGDLS and YYNGEE. V lost 0 bases, J lost 11 bases, and 17 bases lay in between. The CDR3 loop is CASSVEVGGGEAFF. CDR3 coding DNA: TGTGCCAGCAGCGTAGAGGTTGGTGGGGGCGAGGCTTTCTTT.